This T cell receptor (beta chain) was recorded in a study of shared clonotypes between healthy human individuals. Study results and caveats: It was the few donors that limited the genetic and exposure-history diversity represented.

Concerning this clone itself: Its matching antigen is unknown.

The CDR3 contains 16 residues. The J segment lost 7 bases and the V segment lost 0 bases, leaving 8 bases of the junction unmatched. Germline CDR1 is SGHVS and CDR2 is FQNEAQ. The assay was immunoSEQ multiplex PCR, and TCRdb's table has in-frame clones only and misses some. The repertoire holds about 2.4 million clones, with approximately 94% as singletons. This TCR came from a man aged 18 to 29 in good health. Some clones in this sample may be carry-over from other donors' samples. The chain carries TRBV7-8 and TRBJ2-5; 10 bases align to TRBD1. Sequencing was carried out using naive CD4+ T cells from PBMCs. This sample's subset: CD45RA+ positively selected. The CDR3 sequence is CASSLARDRGTGTQYF. The CDR3 DNA follows: TGTGCCAGCAGCTTAGCGCGGGACAGGGGTACTGGGACCCAGTACTTC.